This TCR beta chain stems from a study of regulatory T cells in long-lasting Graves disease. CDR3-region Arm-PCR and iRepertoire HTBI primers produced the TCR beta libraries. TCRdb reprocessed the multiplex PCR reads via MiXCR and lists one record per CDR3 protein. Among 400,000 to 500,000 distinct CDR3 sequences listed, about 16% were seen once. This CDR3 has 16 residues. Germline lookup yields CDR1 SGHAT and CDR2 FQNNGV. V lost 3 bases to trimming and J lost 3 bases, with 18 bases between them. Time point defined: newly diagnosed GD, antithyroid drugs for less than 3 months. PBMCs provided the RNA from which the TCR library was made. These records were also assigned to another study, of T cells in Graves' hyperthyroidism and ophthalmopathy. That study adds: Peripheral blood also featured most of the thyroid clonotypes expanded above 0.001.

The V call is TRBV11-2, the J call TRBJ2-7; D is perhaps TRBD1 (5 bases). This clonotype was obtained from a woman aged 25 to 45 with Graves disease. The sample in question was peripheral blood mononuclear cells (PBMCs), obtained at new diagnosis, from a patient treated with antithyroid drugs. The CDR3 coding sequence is TGTGCCAGCAGCTTTCCGTCCACAGGATTTCACTACGAGCAGTACTTC. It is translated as CASSFPSTGFHYEQYF.